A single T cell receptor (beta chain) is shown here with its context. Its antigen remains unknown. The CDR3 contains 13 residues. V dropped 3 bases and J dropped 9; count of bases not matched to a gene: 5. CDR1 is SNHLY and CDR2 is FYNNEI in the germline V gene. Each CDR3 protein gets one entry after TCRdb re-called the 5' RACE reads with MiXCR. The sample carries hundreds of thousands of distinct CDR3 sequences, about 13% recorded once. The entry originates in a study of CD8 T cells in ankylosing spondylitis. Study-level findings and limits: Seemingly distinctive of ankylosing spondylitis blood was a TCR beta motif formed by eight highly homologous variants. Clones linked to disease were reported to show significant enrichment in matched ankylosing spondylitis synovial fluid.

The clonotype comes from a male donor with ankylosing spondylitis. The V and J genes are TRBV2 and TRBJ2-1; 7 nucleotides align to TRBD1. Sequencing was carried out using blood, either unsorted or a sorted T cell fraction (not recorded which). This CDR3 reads CASSDIGGSEQFF. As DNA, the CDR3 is TGTGCCAGCAGTGATATAGGGGGCAGTGAGCAGTTCTTC.